This T cell receptor (beta chain) originates from a study of CD8 T cells in Susac syndrome. Study details: Blood was drawn from patients with Susac syndrome. At that point, they were therapy-naive, on corticosteroids, or on intravenous immunoglobulin alone.

The CDR3 has 15 amino acids. Germline loops: CDR1 KGHSH, CDR2 LQKENI. Unmatched junction bases numbered 5, after V lost 2 bases and J lost 2 bases. While CD8+ and CD4+ T cells were isolated negatively, TEMRA cells were enriched by FACS. The RNA input was about 0.5 to 1 ug, and it was reverse transcribed with random hexamers. TCRdb ran MiXCR on the immunoSEQ multiplex PCR reads and lists one entry per CDR3 protein. The sample contains some 150,000 distinct CDR3 sequences, around 95% of which appear only once. Sequenced material: CD4+ T cells from PBMCs. The TCR was taken from a human donor with Susac syndrome. The chain combines TRBV18 with TRBJ2-7; 8 bases match TRBD1. CDR3 loop: CASSPGQGFTYEQYF. DNA for the CDR3: TGTGCCAGCTCACCAGGACAGGGTTTTACCTACGAGCAGTACTTC.